This T cell receptor beta chain was captured in a study of T-cell reconstitution after alpha-beta-depleted transplantation in children. Study-wide points: Reportedly, alpha-beta T cells present about two months post-transplant originated from several hundred expanded clones of graft origin. Some patients' high day-60 TCRbeta diversity was attributed to recipient cells surviving conditioning. From newly produced T cells came most of the T-cell counts and diversity one year after transplant.

Unique molecular identifiers were incorporated during preparation of the TCRbeta library. TCRdb recomputed calls from the PCR reads with MiXCR, one row per CDR3 protein. Found here are 440,000 or so distinct CDR3 sequences, 43% of them singletons; the top ten hold 27%. The CDR3 totals 11 residues. V gave up 4 bases and J gave up 6 bases, with 7 bases separating them. The germline gives CDR1 SEHNR, CDR2 FQNEAQ (reference sequence). Comments on this clonotype: What it binds is unknown.

The sample was PBMCs, taken before TCRalphabeta/CD19-depleted stem cell transplant. V usage is TRBV7-9 and J usage is TRBJ2-7; D not certain. The sequence came from a girl aged 2 to 10 with aplastic anemia, due to receive a stem cell transplant. The CDR3 protein is CASSSDPEQYF. The CDR3 DNA reads TGTGCCAGCAGCTCCGACCCCGAGCAGTACTTC.